These 11 T cell receptor beta chains were all obtained from the same sample, sequenced in a study of PD-1 blockade in classical Hodgkin lymphoma. In every patient, relapse followed autologous stem cell transplantation, while exposure to brentuximab vedotin differed. Starting with thawed PBMCs, CD4+ T cells were purified by magnetic negative selection. Clones were read by immunoSEQ multiplex PCR, and TCRdb kept only the in-frame ones, dropping some. This sample has approximately 30,000 clones, with more than 60% found just once. The sample consisted of CD4+ T cells from blood, taken at baseline. These receptors all stem from a human donor with classical Hodgkin lymphoma.

In its sample, this clone was seen a few times. The chain has TRBV30 and TRBJ2-7; 7 bases match TRBD1. The CDR3 loop spans 15 amino acids. V shed 0 bases and J 4 bases; nucleotides not matched to a gene: 9. Germline-derived CDR1 and CDR2 are GTSNPN and SVGIG (reference sequence). The CDR3 sequence is CAWSVPSGQRYEQYF. As DNA, the CDR3 is TGTGCCTGGAGTGTACCCTCGGGACAGAGATACGAGCAGTACTTC.

The chain links TRBV2 to TRBJ1-2; no definite D call. This CDR3 comprises 13 residues. V gave up 3 bases and J gave up 4 bases, with 9 bases separating them. The germline gives CDR1 SNHLY, CDR2 FYNNEI. The CDR3 DNA reads TGTGCCAGCAGTGACGGGGAGGGCTATGGCTACACCTTC. It encodes CASSDGEGYGYTF.

The chain has TRBV11-2 and TRBJ2-3; 8 bases map to TRBD1. This CDR3 has 13 residues. Germline V gives CDR1 SGHAT, CDR2 FQNNGV. The ends lost 3 bases at V and 4 bases at J; junction bases unmatched: 0. The CDR3 protein is CASSLTGADTQYF. For the CDR3, the DNA is TGTGCCAGCAGCTTGACAGGGGCAGATACGCAGTATTTT.

Details on this clone: The germline gene is not matched at one end of the junction; a read error may be the cause. This chain uses TRBV6-6 with TRBJ1-1, with a possible D match to TRBD1 (6 bases). Germline CDR1 is MNHNY and CDR2 is SVGAGI (reference sequence). The CDR3 length is 15 residues. As DNA, the CDR3 is TGTGCCAGCAGTTACTCGGGGGGGGACATTACGGTTCGGGACTTT. It is translated as CASSYSGGDITVRDF.

This chain joins TRBV7-2 and TRBJ2-4, with 7 bases lining up with TRBD2. The J segment lost 2 bases and the V segment lost 8 bases, leaving 3 bases of the junction unmatched. Germline V lookup: CDR1 SGHTA, CDR2 FQGNSA. The CDR3 is 13 amino acids. Here the CDR3 reads CASGEGPKNIQYF. The DNA of the CDR3 is TGTGCCAGCGGGGAGGGCCCCAAAAACATTCAGTACTTC.

The chain recombines TRBV6-6 with TRBJ1-5, with D uncertain. There are 14 residues in the CDR3. Germline V gives CDR1 MNHNY, CDR2 SVGAGI (reference sequence). The V end lost 6 bases, the J end lost 2 bases, and 11 bases lay between the germline ends. In nucleotides, the CDR3 is TGTGCCAGCAGCGAATTCGAGGGCAATCAGCCCCAGCATTTT. It translates to CASSEFEGNQPQHF.

The chain couples TRBV25-1 to TRBJ1-2, with TRBD1 as a possible D gene (6 bases). Trimming removed 7 bases from V and 4 bases from J, with 22 bases in between. CDR1 and CDR2 from the germline V gene are MGHDK and SYGVNS. The CDR3 totals 16 residues. The CDR3 here is CASIARGPPVIYGYTF. For the CDR3, the DNA is TGTGCCAGCATAGCTCGGGGGCCCCCGGTGATCTATGGCTACACCTTC.

The J gene is TRBJ1-2, the V gene TRBV6-5, with 7 positions matching TRBD1. This CDR3 is 15 amino acids long. Germline V lookup: CDR1 MNHEY, CDR2 SVGAGI. Trimming took 9 bases from V and 8 from J; bases not matched to a gene: 18. This CDR3 reads CASATRDSPARGYTF. In DNA, the CDR3 is TGTGCCAGTGCGACACGGGACAGCCCGGCCCGGGGCTACACCTTC.

This sequence joins TRBV18 and TRBJ2-7, with 7 bases lining up with TRBD2. Germline V lookup: CDR1 KGHSH, CDR2 LQKENI. The ends lost 3 bases at V and 3 bases at J; junction bases unmatched: 17. The CDR3 totals 18 residues. This CDR3 is CASSPGLIWGGNNYEQYF. The DNA of the CDR3 is TGTGCCAGCTCACCGGGTTTGATCTGGGGAGGGAATAACTACGAGCAGTACTTC. The whole variable domain, filled in from reference TRBV18 and TRBJ2-7, reads NAGVMQNPRHLVRRRGQEARLRCSPMKGHSHVYWYRQLPEEGLKFMVYLQKENIIDESGMPKERFSAEFPKEGPSILRIQQVVRGDSAAYFCASSPGLIWGGNNYEQYFGPGTRLTVT.

The V and J genes are TRBV19 and TRBJ2-5; possibly TRBD1 or TRBD2 for D (5 bases each). Per germline, CDR1 LNHDA and CDR2 SQIVND (reference sequence). V was shortened by 7 bases and J by 0 bases, with 12 bases between the two germline ends. This CDR3 has 14 residues. The CDR3 DNA follows: TGTGCCAGTATGGGACCGGGACACCAAGAGACCCAGTACTTC. Amino acids: CASMGPGHQETQYF.

The chain links TRBV15 to TRBJ2-7; TRBD1 aligns across 10 bases. The CDR3 covers 16 residues. The V gene's germline CDR1 is LNHNV and CDR2 YYDKDF (reference sequence). Unmatched junction bases numbered 10, after V lost 1 base and J lost 7 bases. CDR3 protein: CATSRGFGTGAREQYF. The CDR3 DNA is TGTGCCACCAGCAGAGGATTCGGGACAGGGGCCCGGGAGCAGTACTTC.